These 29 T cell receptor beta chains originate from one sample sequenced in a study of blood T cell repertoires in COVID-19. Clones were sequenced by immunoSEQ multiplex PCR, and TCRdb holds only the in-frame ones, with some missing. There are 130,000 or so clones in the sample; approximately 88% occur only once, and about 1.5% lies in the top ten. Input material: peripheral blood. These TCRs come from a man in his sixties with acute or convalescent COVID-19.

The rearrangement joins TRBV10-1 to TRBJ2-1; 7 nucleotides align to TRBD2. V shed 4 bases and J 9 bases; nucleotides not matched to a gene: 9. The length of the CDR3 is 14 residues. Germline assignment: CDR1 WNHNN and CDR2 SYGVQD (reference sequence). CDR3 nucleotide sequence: TGCGCCAGCAGTGCCCTGGGAGGGAAGGGTGAGCAGTTCTTC. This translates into CASSALGGKGEQFF.

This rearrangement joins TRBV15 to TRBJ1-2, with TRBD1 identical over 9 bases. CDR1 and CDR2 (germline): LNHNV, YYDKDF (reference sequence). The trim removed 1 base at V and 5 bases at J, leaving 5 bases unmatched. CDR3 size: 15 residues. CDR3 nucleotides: TGTGCCACCAGCAGAGGAGGGACAGGGTTTTATGGCTACACCTTC. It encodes CATSRGGTGFYGYTF.

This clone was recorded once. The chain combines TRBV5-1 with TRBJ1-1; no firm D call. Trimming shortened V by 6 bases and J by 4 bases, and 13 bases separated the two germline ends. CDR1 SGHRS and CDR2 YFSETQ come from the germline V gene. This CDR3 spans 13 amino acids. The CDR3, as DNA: TGCGCCAGCACTCCTCCGACATCCACTGAAGCTTTCTTT. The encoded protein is CASTPPTSTEAFF.

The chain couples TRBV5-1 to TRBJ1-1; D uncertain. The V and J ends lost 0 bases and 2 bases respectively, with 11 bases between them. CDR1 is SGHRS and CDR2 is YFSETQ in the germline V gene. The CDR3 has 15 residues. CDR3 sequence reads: CASSLEEGRNTEAFF. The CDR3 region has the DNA TGCGCCAGCAGCTTGGAGGAAGGGAGAAACACTGAAGCTTTCTTT. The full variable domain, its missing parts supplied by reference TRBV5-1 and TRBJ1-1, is KAGVTQTPRYLIKTRGQQVTLSCSPISGHRSVSWYQQTPGQGLQFLFEYFSETQRNKGNFPGRFSGRQFSNSRSEMNVSTLELGDSALYLCASSLEEGRNTEAFFGQGTRLTVV.

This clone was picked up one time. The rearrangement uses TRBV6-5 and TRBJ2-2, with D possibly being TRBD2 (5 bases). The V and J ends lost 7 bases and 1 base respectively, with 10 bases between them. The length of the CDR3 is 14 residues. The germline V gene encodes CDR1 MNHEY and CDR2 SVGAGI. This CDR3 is CASKGGMNTGELFF. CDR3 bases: TGTGCCAGCAAAGGAGGAATGAACACCGGGGAGCTGTTTTTT.

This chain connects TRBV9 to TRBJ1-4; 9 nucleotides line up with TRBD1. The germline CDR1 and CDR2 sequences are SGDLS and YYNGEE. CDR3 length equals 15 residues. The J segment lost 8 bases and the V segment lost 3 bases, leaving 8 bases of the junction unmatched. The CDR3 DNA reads TGTGCCAGCAGCGGCGGACAGGGGAGTTGGGAAAAACTGTTTTTT. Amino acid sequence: CASSGGQGSWEKLFF. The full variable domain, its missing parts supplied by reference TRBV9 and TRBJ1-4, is DSGVTQTPKHLITATGQRVTLRCSPRSGDLSVYWYQQSLDQGLQFLIQYYNGEERAKGNILERFSAQQFPDLHSELNLSSLELGDSALYFCASSGGQGSWEKLFFGSGTQLSVL.

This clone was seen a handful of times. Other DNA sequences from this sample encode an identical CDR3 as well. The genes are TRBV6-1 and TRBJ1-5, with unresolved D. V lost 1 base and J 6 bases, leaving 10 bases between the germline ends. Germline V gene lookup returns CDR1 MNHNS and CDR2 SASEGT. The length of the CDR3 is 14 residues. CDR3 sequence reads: CASSEGASSQPQHF. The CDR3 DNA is TGTGCCAGCAGTGAAGGGGCGAGTAGTCAGCCCCAGCATTTT.

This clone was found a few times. CDR3 amino acids: CASSHSTDTQYF. The CDR3 bases are TGTGCCAGCTCGCACTCCACAGATACGCAGTATTTT. The chain couples TRBV18 to TRBJ2-3; no definite D call. CDR3 size: 12 residues. CDR1 and CDR2 from the germline V gene are KGHSH and LQKENI. The V end was cut by 6 bases, the J end by 2 bases, with 6 bases between.

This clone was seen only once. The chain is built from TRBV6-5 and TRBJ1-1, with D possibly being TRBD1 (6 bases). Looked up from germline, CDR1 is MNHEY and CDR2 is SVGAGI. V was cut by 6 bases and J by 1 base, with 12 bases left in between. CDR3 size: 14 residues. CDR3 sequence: CASRQAGENTEAFF. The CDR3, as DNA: TGTGCCAGCAGGCAGGCAGGGGAGAACACTGAAGCTTTCTTT.

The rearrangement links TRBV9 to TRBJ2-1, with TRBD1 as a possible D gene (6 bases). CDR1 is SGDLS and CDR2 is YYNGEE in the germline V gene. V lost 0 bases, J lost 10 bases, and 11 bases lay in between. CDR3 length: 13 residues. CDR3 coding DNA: TGTGCCAGCAGCGTAGCCCCCCAGGGGGAGCAGTTCTTC. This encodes CASSVAPQGEQFF.

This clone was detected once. CDR3 coding DNA: TGTGCCAGCAGCGTCACAGGGAGGGGAAACACCGGGGAGCTGTTTTTT. Its protein is CASSVTGRGNTGELFF. The V gene is TRBV9, the J gene TRBJ2-2, with D perhaps matching TRBD2 (7 bases). The CDR3 spans 16 residues. Germline V gives CDR1 SGDLS, CDR2 YYNGEE. V was cut by 2 bases and J by 2 bases, with 13 bases left in between.

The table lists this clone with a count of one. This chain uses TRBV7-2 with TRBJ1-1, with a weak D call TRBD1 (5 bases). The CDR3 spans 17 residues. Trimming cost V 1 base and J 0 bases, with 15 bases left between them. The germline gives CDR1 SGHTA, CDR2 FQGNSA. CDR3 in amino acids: CASSLEGMKLMNTEAFF. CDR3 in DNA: TGTGCCAGCAGCTTAGAGGGGATGAAACTGATGAACACTGAAGCTTTCTTT. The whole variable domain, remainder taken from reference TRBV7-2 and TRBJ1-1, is GAGVSQSPSNKVTEKGKDVELRCDPISGHTALYWYRQSLGQGLEFLIYFQGNSAPDKSGLPSDRFSAERTGGSVSTLTIQRTQQEDSAVYLCASSLEGMKLMNTEAFFGQGTRLTVV.

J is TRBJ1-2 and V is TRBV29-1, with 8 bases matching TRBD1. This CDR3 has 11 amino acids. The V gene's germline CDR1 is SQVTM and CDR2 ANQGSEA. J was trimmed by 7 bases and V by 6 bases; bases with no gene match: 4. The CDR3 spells CSVGTGFGYTF. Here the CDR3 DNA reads TGCAGCGTGGGGACAGGATTTGGCTACACCTTC.

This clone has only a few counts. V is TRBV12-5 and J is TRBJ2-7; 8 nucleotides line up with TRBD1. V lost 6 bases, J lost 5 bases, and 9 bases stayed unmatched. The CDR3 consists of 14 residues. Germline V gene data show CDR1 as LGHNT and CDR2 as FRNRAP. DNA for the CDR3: TGTGCTAGTGGCCGGACAGGGAATAGGGACGAGCAGTACTTC. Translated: CASGRTGNRDEQYF.

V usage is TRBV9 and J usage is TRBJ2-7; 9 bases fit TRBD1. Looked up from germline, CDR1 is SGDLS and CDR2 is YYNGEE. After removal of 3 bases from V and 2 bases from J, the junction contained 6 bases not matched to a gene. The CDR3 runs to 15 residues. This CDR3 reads CASSGRTGDPYEQYF. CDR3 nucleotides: TGTGCCAGCAGCGGACGGACAGGGGACCCCTACGAGCAGTACTTC.

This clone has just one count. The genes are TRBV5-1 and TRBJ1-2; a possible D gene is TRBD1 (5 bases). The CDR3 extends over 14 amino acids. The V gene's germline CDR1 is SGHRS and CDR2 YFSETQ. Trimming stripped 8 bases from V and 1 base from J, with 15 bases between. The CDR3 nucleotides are TGCGCCAGTTCGGAGACAGCGAGTAACTATGGCTACACCTTC. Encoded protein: CASSETASNYGYTF.

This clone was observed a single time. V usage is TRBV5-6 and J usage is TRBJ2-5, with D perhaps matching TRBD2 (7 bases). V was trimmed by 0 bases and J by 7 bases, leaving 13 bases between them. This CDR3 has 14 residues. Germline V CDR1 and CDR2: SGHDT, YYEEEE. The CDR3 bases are TGTGCCAGCAGCTTGGAACAGGGAGGGTCGACCCAGTACTTC. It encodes CASSLEQGGSTQYF.

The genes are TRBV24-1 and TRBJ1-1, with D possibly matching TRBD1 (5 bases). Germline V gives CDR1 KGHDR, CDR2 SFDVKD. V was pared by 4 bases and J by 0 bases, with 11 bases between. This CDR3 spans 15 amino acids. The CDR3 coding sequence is TGTGCCACCAGTGAGGACCGACAGCTGAACACTGAAGCTTTCTTT. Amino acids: CATSEDRQLNTEAFF.

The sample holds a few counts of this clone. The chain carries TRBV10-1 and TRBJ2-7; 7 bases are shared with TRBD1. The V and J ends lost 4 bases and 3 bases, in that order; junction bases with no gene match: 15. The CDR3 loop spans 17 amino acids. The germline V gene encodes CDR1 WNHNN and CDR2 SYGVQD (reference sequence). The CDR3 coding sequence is TGCGCCAGCAGTGGGGGGACAGCGTTACCTGGGGTCTACGAGCAGTACTTC. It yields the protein CASSGGTALPGVYEQYF.

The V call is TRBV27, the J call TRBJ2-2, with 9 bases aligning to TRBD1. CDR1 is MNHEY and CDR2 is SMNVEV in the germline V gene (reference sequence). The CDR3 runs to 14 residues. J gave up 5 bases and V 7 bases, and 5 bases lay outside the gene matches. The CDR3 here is CASNRGQGTGELFF. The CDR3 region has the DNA TGTGCCAGCAACCGTGGACAGGGGACCGGGGAGCTGTTTTTT.

The CDR3 protein is CASSQLDAGTGELFF. Written as DNA, the CDR3 is TGTGCCAGCAGCCAATTGGACGCAGGGACAGGGGAGCTGTTTTTT. The genes are TRBV3-1 (or the pseudogene TRBV3-2) and TRBJ2-2; tentative D call: TRBD1 (6 bases). CDR1 is LGHDT and CDR2 is YNNKEL in the germline V gene (reference sequence). The CDR3 consists of 15 residues. The germline V and J ends were trimmed by 2 bases and 8 bases, with 15 bases remaining between them.

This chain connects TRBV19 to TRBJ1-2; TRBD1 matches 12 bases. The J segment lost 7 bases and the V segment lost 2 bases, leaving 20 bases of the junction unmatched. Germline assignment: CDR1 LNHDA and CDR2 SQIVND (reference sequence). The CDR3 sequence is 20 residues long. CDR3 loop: CASSILGGTGGADFQPGYTF. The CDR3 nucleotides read TGTGCCAGTAGTATACTGGGGGGGACAGGGGGCGCAGATTTCCAACCTGGCTACACCTTC.

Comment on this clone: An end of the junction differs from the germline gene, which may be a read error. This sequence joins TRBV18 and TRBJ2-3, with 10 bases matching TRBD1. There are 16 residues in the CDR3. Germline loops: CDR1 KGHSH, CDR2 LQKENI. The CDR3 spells CASSAPRDRGTDTQYF. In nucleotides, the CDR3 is TGTGCCAGCTCAGCACCCCGGGACAGGGGAACAGATACGCAGTATTTT.

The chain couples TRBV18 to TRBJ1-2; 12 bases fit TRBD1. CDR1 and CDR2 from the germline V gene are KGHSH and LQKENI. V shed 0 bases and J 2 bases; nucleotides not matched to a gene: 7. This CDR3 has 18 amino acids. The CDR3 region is CASSPPGWDRGPNYGYTF. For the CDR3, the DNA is TGTGCCAGCTCACCACCGGGCTGGGACAGGGGGCCGAACTATGGCTACACCTTC.

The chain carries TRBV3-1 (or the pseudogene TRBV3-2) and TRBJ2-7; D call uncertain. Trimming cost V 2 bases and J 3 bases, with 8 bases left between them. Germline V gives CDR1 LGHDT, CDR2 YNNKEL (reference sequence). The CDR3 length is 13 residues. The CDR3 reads CASSQNPVYEQYF. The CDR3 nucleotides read TGTGCCAGCAGCCAAAACCCAGTCTACGAGCAGTACTTC.

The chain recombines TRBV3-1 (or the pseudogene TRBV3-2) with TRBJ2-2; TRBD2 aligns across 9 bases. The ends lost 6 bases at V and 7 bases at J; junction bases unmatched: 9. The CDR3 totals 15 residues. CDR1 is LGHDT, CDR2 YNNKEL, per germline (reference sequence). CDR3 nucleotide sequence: TGTGCCAGCAGACCTATAGCGGGAGAGTACGGGGAGCTGTTTTTT. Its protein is CASRPIAGEYGELFF.

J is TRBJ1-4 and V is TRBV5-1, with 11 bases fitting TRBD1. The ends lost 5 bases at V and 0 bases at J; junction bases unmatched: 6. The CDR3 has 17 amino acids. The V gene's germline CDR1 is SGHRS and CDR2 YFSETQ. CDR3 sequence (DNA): TGCGCCAGCAGACCGGGACAGGGGGAGGCAACTAATGAAAAACTGTTTTTT. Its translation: CASRPGQGEATNEKLFF.

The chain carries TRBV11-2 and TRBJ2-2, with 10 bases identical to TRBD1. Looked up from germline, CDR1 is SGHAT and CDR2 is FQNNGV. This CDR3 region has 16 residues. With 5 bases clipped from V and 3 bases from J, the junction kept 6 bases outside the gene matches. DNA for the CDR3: TGTGCCAGCAGCATCCGGACAGGGGGAGACACCGGGGAGCTGTTTTTT. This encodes CASSIRTGGDTGELFF.

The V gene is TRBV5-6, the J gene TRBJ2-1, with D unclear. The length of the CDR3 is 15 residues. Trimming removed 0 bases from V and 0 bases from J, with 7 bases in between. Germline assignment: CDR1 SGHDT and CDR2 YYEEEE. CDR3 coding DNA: TGTGCCAGCAGCTTGGTGGGCCGCTCCTACAATGAGCAGTTCTTC. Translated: CASSLVGRSYNEQFF.